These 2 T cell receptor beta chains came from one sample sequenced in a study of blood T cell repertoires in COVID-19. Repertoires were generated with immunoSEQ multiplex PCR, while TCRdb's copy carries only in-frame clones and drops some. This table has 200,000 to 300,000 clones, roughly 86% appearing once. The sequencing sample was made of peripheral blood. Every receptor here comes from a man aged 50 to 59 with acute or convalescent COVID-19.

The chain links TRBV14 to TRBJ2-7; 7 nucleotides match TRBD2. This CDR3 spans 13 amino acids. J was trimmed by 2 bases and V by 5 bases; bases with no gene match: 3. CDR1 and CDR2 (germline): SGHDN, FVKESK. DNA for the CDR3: TGTGCCAGCAGCGCAGGGAGGGCCTACGAGCAGTACTTC. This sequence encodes CASSAGRAYEQYF.

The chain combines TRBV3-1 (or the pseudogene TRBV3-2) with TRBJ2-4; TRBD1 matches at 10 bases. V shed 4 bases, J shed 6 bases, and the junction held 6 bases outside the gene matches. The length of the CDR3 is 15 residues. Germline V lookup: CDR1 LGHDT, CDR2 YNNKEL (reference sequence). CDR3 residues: CASSRERTGGNIQYF. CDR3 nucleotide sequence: TGTGCCAGCAGCCGAGAGCGGACAGGGGGAAACATTCAGTACTTC.